This TCR beta chain stems from a study of T cell responses to AZD1222 COVID-19 vaccine. Trimming took off 6 bases at V and 10 bases at J, with 13 bases between the two ends. CDR3 length: 13 amino acids. Germline CDR1 is MNHEY and CDR2 is SMNVEV (reference sequence). Some clones are missing from TCRdb's copy, which holds only in-frame ones; the method was immunoSEQ multiplex PCR. The sample contains roughly 93,000 clones, 86% of which appear only once. V gene TRBV27 combines with J gene TRBJ1-6; possible D gene TRBD1, 6 bases. This sequence originates from an adult in good health. The sequences come from peripheral blood, collected on day 0 of AZD1222 vaccination. CDR3 region: CASRRGGRSPLHF. The CDR3 DNA is TGTGCCAGCAGGAGGGGGGGCAGATCACCCCTCCACTTT.